This T cell receptor (beta chain) was identified during a study of CD8 T cells in ankylosing spondylitis. Study conclusions and caveats: For ankylosing spondylitis blood, a TCR beta motif of 8 or 9 highly homologous variants appeared characteristic.

Construction of TCR beta libraries was performed using quantitative 5'-RACE with molecular barcodes. One entry per CDR3 protein results from TCRdb running MiXCR on the 5' RACE reads. The data contain 500,000 or so distinct CDR3 sequences, 5.3% of them singletons. Many counts were recorded for this clonotype. The antigen is undetermined. V dropped 2 bases and J dropped 4 bases, with 15 bases sitting between them. The germline CDR1 and CDR2 sequences are DFQATT and SNEGSKA (reference sequence). This CDR3 has 14 amino acids. The clonotype originates from a male donor with ankylosing spondylitis. Sequenced sample: blood, either unsorted or a sorted T cell fraction (not recorded which). V and J are TRBV20-1 and TRBJ2-7; tentatively, D is TRBD1 (6 bases). CDR3 sequence reads: CSARQTGIIYEQYF. The CDR3, as DNA: TGCAGTGCTAGACAGACAGGTATCATATACGAGCAGTACTTC.